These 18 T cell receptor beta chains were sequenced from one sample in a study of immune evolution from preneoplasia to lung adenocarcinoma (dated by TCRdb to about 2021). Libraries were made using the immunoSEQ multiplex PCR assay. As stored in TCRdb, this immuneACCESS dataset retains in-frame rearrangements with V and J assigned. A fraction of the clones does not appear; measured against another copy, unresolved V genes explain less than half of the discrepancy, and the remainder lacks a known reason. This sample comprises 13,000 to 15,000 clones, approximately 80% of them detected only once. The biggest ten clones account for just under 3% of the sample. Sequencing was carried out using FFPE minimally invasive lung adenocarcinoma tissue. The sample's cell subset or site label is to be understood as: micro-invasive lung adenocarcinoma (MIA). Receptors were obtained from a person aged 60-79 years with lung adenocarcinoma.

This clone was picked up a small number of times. The CDR3 protein is CASSDGKGQGLAFF. The CDR3 coding sequence is TGCGCCAGCAGTGATGGGAAGGGACAGGGGTTAGCTTTCTTT. The genes are TRBV10-1 and TRBJ1-1; TRBD1 agrees at 10 bases. Trimming took 3 bases from V and 10 from J; bases not matched to a gene: 8. Germline V gene lookup returns CDR1 WNHNN and CDR2 SYGVQD (reference sequence). The CDR3 runs to 14 residues.

Here the CDR3 DNA reads TGTGCCAGCAGCGTAGGGGCAGCAGGGTGGTCCTACAATGAGCAGTTCTTC. Translation gives CASSVGAAGWSYNEQFF. This chain joins TRBV9 and TRBJ2-1; tentatively, D is TRBD1 (5 bases). The V end lost 0 bases, the J end lost 1 base, and 14 bases lay between the germline ends. In germline, CDR1 is SGDLS, CDR2 YYNGEE. This CDR3 region has 17 residues.

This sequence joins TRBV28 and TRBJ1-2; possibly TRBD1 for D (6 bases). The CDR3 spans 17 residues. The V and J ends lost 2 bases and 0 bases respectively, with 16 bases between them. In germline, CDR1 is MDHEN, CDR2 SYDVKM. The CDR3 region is CASSLPRTAGTNYGYTF. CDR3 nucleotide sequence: TGTGCCAGCAGTTTACCCAGGACAGCCGGGACTAACTATGGCTACACCTTC.

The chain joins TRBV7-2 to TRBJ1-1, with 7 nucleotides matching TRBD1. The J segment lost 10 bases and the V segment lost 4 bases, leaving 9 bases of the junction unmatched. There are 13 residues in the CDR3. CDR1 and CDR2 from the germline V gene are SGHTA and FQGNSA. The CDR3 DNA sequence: TGTGCCAGCAGCTCTACTACCGGGACAGCAGCTTTCTTT. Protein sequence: CASSSTTGTAAFF.

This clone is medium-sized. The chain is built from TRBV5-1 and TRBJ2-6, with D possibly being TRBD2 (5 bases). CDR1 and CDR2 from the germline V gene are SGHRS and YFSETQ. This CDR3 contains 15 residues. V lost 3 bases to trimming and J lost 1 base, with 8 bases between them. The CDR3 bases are TGCGCCAGCAGCTCCCGGGGATCTGGGGCCAACGTCCTGACTTTC. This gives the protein CASSSRGSGANVLTF. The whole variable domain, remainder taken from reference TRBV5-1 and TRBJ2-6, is KAGVTQTPRYLIKTRGQQVTLSCSPISGHRSVSWYQQTPGQGLQFLFEYFSETQRNKGNFPGRFSGRQFSNSRSEMNVSTLELGDSALYLCASSSRGSGANVLTFGAGSRLTVL.

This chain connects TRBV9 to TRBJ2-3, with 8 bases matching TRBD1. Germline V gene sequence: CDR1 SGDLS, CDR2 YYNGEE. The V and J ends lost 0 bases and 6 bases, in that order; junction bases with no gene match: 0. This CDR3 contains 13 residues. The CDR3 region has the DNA TGTGCCAGCAGCGTAGGACAGGGGGATACGCAGTATTTT. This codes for CASSVGQGDTQYF. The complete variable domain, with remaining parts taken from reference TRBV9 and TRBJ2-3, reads DSGVTQTPKHLITATGQRVTLRCSPRSGDLSVYWYQQSLDQGLQFLIQYYNGEERAKGNILERFSAQQFPDLHSELNLSSLELGDSALYFCASSVGQGDTQYFGPGTRLTVL.

The CDR3 coding sequence is TGTGCCAGCAGAGGGGACTTGAACACTGAAGCTTTCTTT. It is translated as CASRGDLNTEAFF. The chain has TRBV6-5 and TRBJ1-1; D may be TRBD1 (5 bases). Germline CDR1 MNHEY, CDR2 SVGAGI. The germline V and J ends were trimmed by 6 bases and 0 bases, with 8 bases remaining between them. The CDR3 spans 13 residues.

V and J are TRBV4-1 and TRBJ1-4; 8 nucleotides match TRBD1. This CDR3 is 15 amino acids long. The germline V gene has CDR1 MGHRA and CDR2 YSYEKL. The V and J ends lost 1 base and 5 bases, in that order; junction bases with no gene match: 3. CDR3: CASSQVGTGNEKLFF. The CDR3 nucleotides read TGCGCCAGCAGCCAAGTGGGGACAGGCAATGAAAAACTGTTTTTT.

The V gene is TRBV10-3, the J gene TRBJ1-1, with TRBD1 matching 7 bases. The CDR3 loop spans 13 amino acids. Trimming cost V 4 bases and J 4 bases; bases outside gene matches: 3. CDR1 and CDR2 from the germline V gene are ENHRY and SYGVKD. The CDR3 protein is CAISGQGSTEAFF. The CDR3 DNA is TGTGCCATCAGTGGACAGGGTAGCACTGAAGCTTTCTTT.

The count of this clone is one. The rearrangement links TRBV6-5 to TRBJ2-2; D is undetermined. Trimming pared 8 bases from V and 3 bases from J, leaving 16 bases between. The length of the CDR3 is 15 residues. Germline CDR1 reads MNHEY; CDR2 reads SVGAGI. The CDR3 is CASHNGGRYTGELFF. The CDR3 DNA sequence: TGTGCCAGCCACAATGGCGGTCGATACACCGGGGAGCTGTTTTTT.

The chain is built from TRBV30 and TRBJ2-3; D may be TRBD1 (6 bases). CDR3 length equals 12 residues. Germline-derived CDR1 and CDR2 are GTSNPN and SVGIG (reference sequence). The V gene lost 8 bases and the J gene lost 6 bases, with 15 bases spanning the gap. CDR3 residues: CAGGSQGDTQYF. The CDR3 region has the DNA TGTGCCGGGGGATCACAGGGCGATACGCAGTATTTT.

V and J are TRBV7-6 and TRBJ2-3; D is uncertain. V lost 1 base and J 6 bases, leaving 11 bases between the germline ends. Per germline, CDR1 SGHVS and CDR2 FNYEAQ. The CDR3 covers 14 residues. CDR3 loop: CASSLGGFADTQYF. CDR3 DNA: TGTGCCAGCAGCTTAGGTGGGTTCGCTGATACGCAGTATTTT.

The CDR3 loop is CASSEARQINEKLFF. DNA for the CDR3: TGTGCCAGCAGTGAAGCCCGGCAGATTAATGAAAAACTGTTTTTT. V usage is TRBV6-1 and J usage is TRBJ1-4, with unresolved D. The CDR3 spans 15 residues. Germline V CDR1 and CDR2: MNHNS, SASEGT. Trimming took off 0 bases at V and 4 bases at J, with 9 bases between the two ends.

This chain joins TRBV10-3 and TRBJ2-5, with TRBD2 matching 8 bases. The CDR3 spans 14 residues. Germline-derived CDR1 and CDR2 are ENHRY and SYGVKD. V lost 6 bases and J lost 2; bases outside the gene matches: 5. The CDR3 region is CAISTLAGQETQYF. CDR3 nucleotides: TGTGCCATCAGCACCTTAGCGGGGCAAGAGACCCAGTACTTC.

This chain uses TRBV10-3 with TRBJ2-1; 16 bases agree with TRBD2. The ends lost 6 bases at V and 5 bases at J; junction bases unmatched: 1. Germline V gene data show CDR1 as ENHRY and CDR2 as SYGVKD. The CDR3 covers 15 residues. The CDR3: CAIRGTSGGDNEQFF. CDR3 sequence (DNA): TGTGCCATCAGGGGGACTAGCGGGGGGGACAATGAGCAGTTCTTC.

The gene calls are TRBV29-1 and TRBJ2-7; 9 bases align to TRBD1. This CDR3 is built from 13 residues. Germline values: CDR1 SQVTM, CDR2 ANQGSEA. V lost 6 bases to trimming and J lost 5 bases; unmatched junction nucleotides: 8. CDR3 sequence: CSVMGQGGDEQYF. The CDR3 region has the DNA TGCAGCGTCATGGGACAGGGAGGCGACGAGCAGTACTTC.

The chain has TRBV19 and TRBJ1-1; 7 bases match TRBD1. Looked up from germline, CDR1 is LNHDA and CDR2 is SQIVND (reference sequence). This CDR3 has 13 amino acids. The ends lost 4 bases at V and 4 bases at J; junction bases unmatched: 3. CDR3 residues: CASSTHRGTEAFF. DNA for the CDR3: TGTGCCAGTAGTACCCACAGGGGCACTGAAGCTTTCTTT.

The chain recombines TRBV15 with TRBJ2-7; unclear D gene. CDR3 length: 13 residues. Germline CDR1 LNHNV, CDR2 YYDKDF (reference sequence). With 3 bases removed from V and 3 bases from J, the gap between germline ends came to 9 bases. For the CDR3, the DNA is TGTGCCACCAGCAGGGACCTGGACTACGAGCAGTACTTC. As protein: CATSRDLDYEQYF.